A single sample is the source of the 20 T cell receptor beta chains below, sequenced in a study of blood T cell repertoires in COVID-19. Some clones are missing from TCRdb's copy, which holds only in-frame ones; the method was immunoSEQ multiplex PCR. The data show over 250,000 clones, roughly 86% seen once. The specimen sequenced was PBMCs or T cells enriched from blood (not recorded which). All receptors derive from a woman between 25 and 40 years old who had recovered from COVID-19.

The V call is TRBV5-1, the J call TRBJ1-4; no definite D call. This CDR3 is 16 amino acids long. The V end was cut by 5 bases, the J end by 2 bases, with 16 bases between. The germline CDR1 and CDR2 sequences are SGHRS and YFSETQ. The CDR3 spells CASSSTLTHTNEKLFF. DNA of the CDR3: TGCGCCAGCAGTTCCACCCTAACCCATACTAATGAAAAACTGTTTTTT.

This chain uses TRBV19 with TRBJ2-6; tentative D call: TRBD2 (7 bases). CDR1 and CDR2 (germline): LNHDA, SQIVND (reference sequence). Trimming removed 7 bases at V and 0 bases at J, with 31 bases between. The CDR3 is 22 amino acids. This chain's CDR3 is CASKGGDLGYLQGSSGANVLTF. CDR3 in DNA: TGTGCCAGTAAGGGGGGGGACCTGGGATATCTACAGGGAAGCTCTGGGGCCAACGTCCTGACTTTC.

This clone was seen a handful of times. The chain employs TRBV5-8 and TRBJ2-3, with D perhaps matching TRBD1 (5 bases). Per germline, CDR1 SGHTS and CDR2 YDEGEE. Trimming took 0 bases from V and 7 from J, leaving 9 bases between them. The CDR3 has 13 residues. The CDR3 is CASSLDRTNTQYF. The CDR3 DNA reads TGTGCCAGCAGCTTGGACAGGACCAATACGCAGTATTTT.

The chain carries TRBV27 and TRBJ2-3; D gene unclear. The germline CDR1 and CDR2 sequences are MNHEY and SMNVEV (reference sequence). The CDR3 extends over 13 amino acids. Trimming stripped 3 bases from V and 5 bases from J, with 9 bases between. Written as DNA, the CDR3 is TGTGCCAGCAGTTTGATAGATGTAGATACGCAGTATTTT. This codes for CASSLIDVDTQYF.

The rearrangement links TRBV19 to TRBJ2-7, with 10 bases that match TRBD2. The trim removed 2 bases at V and 6 bases at J, leaving 7 bases unmatched. Germline V gene data show CDR1 as LNHDA and CDR2 as SQIVND (reference sequence). This CDR3 spans 15 amino acids. The CDR3 DNA sequence: TGTGCCAGTAGTATACAAGCGGGAGGGCCGGTCGAGCAGTACTTC. Amino acid sequence: CASSIQAGGPVEQYF.

The J gene is TRBJ2-1, the V gene TRBV6-5, with 11 bases identical to TRBD2. V was clipped by 6 bases and J by 4 bases; unmatched bases: 5. Germline CDR1 and CDR2: MNHEY and SVGAGI. The CDR3 length is 15 residues. The CDR3 sequence is CASSRLAGPYNEQFF. DNA of the CDR3: TGTGCCAGCAGCCGACTAGCGGGGCCTTACAATGAGCAGTTCTTC.

The V and J genes are TRBV6-5 and TRBJ2-1; tentatively, D is TRBD1 (6 bases). The CDR3 is 15 amino acids. Trimming removed 0 bases at V and 12 bases at J, with 18 bases between. CDR1 is MNHEY and CDR2 is SVGAGI in the germline V gene. The CDR3 nucleotides read TGTGCCAGCAGTTACTCGATTCAAGGTTCCAGGGGGCAGTTCTTC. Translation gives CASSYSIQGSRGQFF.

The chain recombines TRBV29-1 with TRBJ2-2; 9 bases are shared with TRBD1. The V segment lost 6 bases and the J segment 7 bases; nucleotides outside the gene matches: 15. This CDR3 comprises 16 residues. Germline CDR1 is SQVTM and CDR2 is ANQGSEA. This CDR3 is CSVTTNRGRKVGELFF. The CDR3 region has the DNA TGCAGCGTCACAACTAACAGGGGGCGAAAGGTCGGGGAGCTGTTTTTT.

V and J are TRBV3-1 (or the pseudogene TRBV3-2) and TRBJ1-4, with D possibly being TRBD1 (6 bases). Per germline, CDR1 LGHDT and CDR2 YNNKEL (reference sequence). The CDR3 is 16 residues long. The V and J ends lost 4 bases and 0 bases respectively, with 12 bases between them. Here the CDR3 DNA reads TGTGCCAGCAGCCCACGGACAGACGCAACTAATGAAAAACTGTTTTTT. It codes for CASSPRTDATNEKLFF.

The chain carries TRBV30 and TRBJ1-5; 7 bases align to TRBD1. Germline CDR1 and CDR2: GTSNPN and SVGIG (reference sequence). This CDR3 is 13 amino acids long. Trimming cost V 2 bases and J 7 bases; bases outside gene matches: 5. The DNA of the CDR3 is TGTGCCTGGAGTTTCGACAGGGACCAGCCCCAGCATTTT. Translation gives CAWSFDRDQPQHF.

The genes are TRBV7-9 and TRBJ1-1, with D possibly TRBD1 on 6 matching bases. The V end was cut by 1 base, the J end by 3 bases, with 15 bases between. Germline values: CDR1 SEHNR, CDR2 FQNEAQ (reference sequence). This CDR3 comprises 16 residues. CDR3 sequence reads: CASSLDRALGDTEAFF. CDR3 sequence (DNA): TGTGCCAGCAGCTTAGACAGGGCATTGGGGGACACTGAAGCTTTCTTT.

This clone has only a few counts. The CDR3 sequence: CASSRQGETEAFF. CDR3 coding DNA: TGTGCCAGTAGCAGACAGGGTGAGACTGAAGCTTTCTTT. V usage is TRBV19 and J usage is TRBJ1-1, with 7 bases fitting TRBD1. Germline lookup yields CDR1 LNHDA and CDR2 SQIVND (reference sequence). Unmatched junction bases numbered 6, after V lost 6 bases and J lost 5 bases. The CDR3 consists of 13 residues.

V usage is TRBV5-5 and J usage is TRBJ1-5; TRBD1 matches at 9 bases. CDR3 size: 13 residues. Trimming removed 5 bases from V and 9 bases from J; junction bases left unmatched: 6. The germline V gene encodes CDR1 SGHKS and CDR2 YYEKEE (reference sequence). The DNA of the CDR3 is TGTGCCAGCAGTAACAGGGGGCAGGGGCCCCAGCATTTT. Protein: CASSNRGQGPQHF.

This sequence joins TRBV5-6 and TRBJ1-2, with TRBD1 matching 7 bases. The germline V gene encodes CDR1 SGHDT and CDR2 YYEEEE. V gave up 3 bases and J gave up 8 bases; unmatched junction bases: 13. The CDR3 runs 15 residues. CDR3 nucleotides: TGTGCCAGCAGCTCACCGAACCGGGACAGAGGGGGCTACACCTTC. It codes for CASSSPNRDRGGYTF.

Only a few counts were recorded for this clone. The J gene is TRBJ1-2, the V gene TRBV11-2, with TRBD1 matching 8 bases. Germline CDR1 SGHAT, CDR2 FQNNGV. J was trimmed by 8 bases and V by 1 base; bases with no gene match: 3. The CDR3 has 13 residues. Here the CDR3 reads CASSLAGQVGYTF. CDR3 coding DNA: TGTGCCAGCAGCTTAGCGGGACAGGTCGGCTACACCTTC.

V and J are TRBV5-1 and TRBJ1-1; 7 bases are shared with TRBD1. CDR3 length equals 17 residues. The germline CDR1 and CDR2 sequences are SGHRS and YFSETQ. The trim removed 4 bases at V and 0 bases at J, leaving 12 bases unmatched. CDR3 nucleotide sequence: TGCGCCAGCAGCCCAACATTACAGGGGCTAATGAACACTGAAGCTTTCTTT. Translating gives CASSPTLQGLMNTEAFF.

J is TRBJ2-5 and V is TRBV30, with 7 bases fitting TRBD2. This CDR3 region has 15 residues. V trimming: 0 bases; J trimming: 3 bases; junction bases outside the gene matches: 7. Germline CDR1 is GTSNPN and CDR2 is SVGIG (reference sequence). CDR3 nucleotides: TGTGCCTGGAGTGTCCGGACTAGGCAAAAAGAGACCCAGTACTTC. Amino acid sequence: CAWSVRTRQKETQYF.

The chain couples TRBV18 to TRBJ1-3; perhaps TRBD1 as D (5 bases). The CDR3 runs to 16 residues. The V and J ends lost 4 bases and 2 bases respectively, with 15 bases between them. Germline lookup yields CDR1 KGHSH and CDR2 LQKENI. The chain's CDR3 is CASSRSTQTAGNTIYF. CDR3 coding DNA: TGTGCCAGCTCACGGTCCACTCAGACAGCTGGAAACACCATATATTTT.

This chain connects TRBV4-1 to TRBJ1-1, with 7 nucleotides matching TRBD1. V lost 4 bases and J lost 1; bases outside the gene matches: 3. Germline CDR1 is MGHRA and CDR2 is YSYEKL. The CDR3 totals 14 residues. The CDR3 coding sequence is TGCGCCAGCAGCCCCTGGACAGGGAACACTGAAGCTTTCTTT. Protein product: CASSPWTGNTEAFF.

J is TRBJ2-7 and V is TRBV5-1, with 8 bases lining up with TRBD1. With V trimmed by 4 bases and J by 5 bases, 8 bases remained unmatched. The CDR3 runs to 14 residues. Germline CDR1 reads SGHRS; CDR2 reads YFSETQ. The CDR3 DNA reads as TGCGCCAGCAGCAGTTACGACAGGGGCGACGAGCAGTACTTC. Amino acids: CASSSYDRGDEQYF.